Listed here are 13 T cell receptor beta chains from one sample, sequenced in a study of blood T cells in healthy people across ages. Together with a sample-barcoded 5' primer, a J-beta primer mix was included in a second PCR lasting roughly 6 to 12 cycles. TCRdb called the 5' RACE reads again in MiXCR, with one record for every CDR3 protein. The table lists approximately 690,000 distinct CDR3 sequences, roughly 53% of them singletons. Sequenced: blood. These receptors all come from a man aged 60-69 years in good health.

The V gene is TRBV6-1, the J gene TRBJ1-2, with TRBD1 matching 7 bases. The CDR3 has 17 amino acids. The J segment lost 2 bases and the V segment lost 6 bases, leaving 15 bases of the junction unmatched. Germline V gene data show CDR1 as MNHNS and CDR2 as SASEGT. As DNA, the CDR3 is TGTGCCAGCAGCATTAACTTTATGGGGACAGCCAACTATGGCTACACCTTC. It encodes CASSINFMGTANYGYTF.

CDR3 DNA: TGTGCCAGCAGCCCCCAGGTAGGCGGGGGGCGCAATGAGCAGTTCTTC. Protein: CASSPQVGGGRNEQFF. The V and J genes are TRBV9 and TRBJ2-1, with 8 bases aligning to TRBD2. From germline, CDR1 is SGDLS and CDR2 YYNGEE. The trim removed 4 bases at V and 6 bases at J, leaving 12 bases unmatched. The CDR3 is 16 amino acids.

The rearrangement uses TRBV6-5 and TRBJ2-4; TRBD2 is a possible D gene (5 bases). TRBJ2-5 explains the end of the DNA better; the J call may be wrong. The CDR3 length is 15 residues. Per germline, CDR1 MNHEY and CDR2 SVGAGI. In nucleotides, the CDR3 is TGTGCCAGCAAGCGAGAGGGCGCAGGAGAGGAGACCCAGTACTTC. Protein: CASKREGAGEETQYF.

This rearrangement joins TRBV29-1 to TRBJ2-1; D uncertain. Germline V gives CDR1 SQVTM, CDR2 ANQGSEA. Between the trimmed V and J ends, which lost 4 bases and 12 bases, there was a span of 13 bases. The CDR3 is 11 residues long. The CDR3 nucleotides are TGCAGCGTTGGAGAGGTCGGTGGGCAGTTCTTC. Translating it yields CSVGEVGGQFF.

This clonotype was counted only a few times. The rearrangement joins TRBV9 to TRBJ2-1; no firm D call. This CDR3 comprises 15 residues. Trimming took 0 bases from V and 5 from J, leaving 12 bases between them. Germline V gene sequence: CDR1 SGDLS, CDR2 YYNGEE. CDR3 sequence reads: CASSVGRLDHNEQFF. For the CDR3, the DNA is TGTGCCAGCAGCGTAGGGCGACTGGACCACAATGAGCAGTTCTTC.

The rearrangement uses TRBV20-1 and TRBJ2-1; TRBD2 agrees at 10 bases. Germline CDR1 DFQATT, CDR2 SNEGSKA (reference sequence). With 3 bases clipped from V and 0 bases from J, the junction kept 5 bases outside the gene matches. CDR3 length equals 16 residues. For the CDR3, the DNA is TGCAGTGCTAGCGCCGGGACTAGCGACTCCTACAATGAGCAGTTCTTC. Encoded protein: CSASAGTSDSYNEQFF.

There are a few counts of this clonotype. The CDR3 DNA reads as TGCAGCGTCTTGGGGGACTACGGTCTAGCCAAAAACATTCAGTACTTC. Translated, it gives CSVLGDYGLAKNIQYF. This rearrangement joins TRBV29-1 to TRBJ2-4; 7 positions match TRBD2. With 6 bases clipped from V and 0 bases from J, the junction kept 11 bases outside the gene matches. Germline CDR1 is SQVTM and CDR2 is ANQGSEA. This CDR3 spans 16 amino acids.

The chain combines TRBV20-1 with TRBJ1-1; no firm D call. This CDR3 is built from 13 residues. V was cut by 3 bases and J by 4 bases, with 12 bases left in between. Germline V lookup: CDR1 DFQATT, CDR2 SNEGSKA (reference sequence). The CDR3 nucleotides read TGCAGTGCTAGGGGCAACGGGCGCACTGAAGCTTTCTTT. Its protein is CSARGNGRTEAFF.

V and J are TRBV6-1 and TRBJ2-5; D possibly corresponds to TRBD2 (5 bases). With 1 base removed from V and 4 bases from J, the gap between germline ends came to 16 bases. The germline V gene encodes CDR1 MNHNS and CDR2 SASEGT. This CDR3 region has 16 residues. The chain's CDR3 is CASSEVVGSRGETQYF. In nucleotides, the CDR3 is TGTGCCAGCAGTGAAGTGGTGGGGTCCCGGGGAGAGACCCAGTACTTC.

This clonotype was observed a handful of times. The genes are TRBV6-2 or TRBV6-3 and TRBJ2-7; TRBD2 agrees at 9 bases. The CDR3 loop spans 15 amino acids. V dropped 5 bases and J dropped 0; count of bases not matched to a gene: 5. Germline CDR1 and CDR2: MNHEY and SVGEGT. The CDR3 loop is CASSNAGGLSYEQYF. The CDR3 bases are TGTGCCAGCAGTAATGCGGGGGGGCTCTCCTACGAGCAGTACTTC.

This rearrangement joins TRBV10-3 to TRBJ1-4; the D is unclear. V lost 2 bases to trimming and J lost 9 bases, with 7 bases between them. The CDR3 has 12 amino acids. Germline CDR1 is ENHRY and CDR2 is SYGVKD. In DNA, the CDR3 is TGTGCCATCAGTGAGAGGGCCCAAAAACTGTTTTTT. This codes for CAISERAQKLFF.

V usage is TRBV14 and J usage is TRBJ2-1; TRBD2 aligns across 7 bases. Losses at the gene ends were 3 bases for V and 1 base for J; bases not matched to a gene: 0. Germline V gene data show CDR1 as SGHDN and CDR2 as FVKESK. This CDR3 spans 14 amino acids. This chain's CDR3 is CASSQRGSYNEQFF. CDR3 sequence (DNA): TGTGCCAGCAGCCAGCGGGGGTCCTACAATGAGCAGTTCTTC.

This clonotype came up a few times. The chain carries TRBV29-1 and TRBJ2-7, with a weak D call TRBD1 (5 bases). This CDR3 comprises 11 residues. V lost 6 bases and J lost 6, with 12 bases in between. The germline CDR1 and CDR2 sequences are SQVTM and ANQGSEA. CDR3 sequence reads: CSVMDNREQYF. The CDR3 nucleotides are TGCAGCGTAATGGACAACCGCGAGCAGTACTTC.